This T cell receptor (beta chain) appears in the sequencing data of a study of T cells in Graves' hyperthyroidism and ophthalmopathy. Findings of the study overall: Blood shared most expanded thyroid clonotypes above 0.001.

Authors of the study amplified TCR beta CDR3 regions from RNA transcripts. Primed by the HTBI set, a first-round RT-PCR was run on the TCR CDR3. One entry per CDR3 protein results from TCRdb running MiXCR on the multiplex PCR reads. This table has approximately 520,000 distinct CDR3 sequences, roughly 24% appearing once. V was pared by 0 bases and J by 2 bases, with 17 bases between. This CDR3 contains 17 residues. In germline, CDR1 is LNHNV, CDR2 YYDKDF (reference sequence). On this clonotype: Its antigen is unknown.

The TCR originated in a woman in her 30s with Graves' ophthalmopathy. V is TRBV15 and J is TRBJ2-7, with D tentatively TRBD2 (5 bases). The sample taken for sequencing was blood. CDR3 DNA sequence: TGTGCCACCAGCAGAGATCGGAGGCAAGATTCCCCCTACGAGCAGTACTTC. Translated, it gives CATSRDRRQDSPYEQYF.